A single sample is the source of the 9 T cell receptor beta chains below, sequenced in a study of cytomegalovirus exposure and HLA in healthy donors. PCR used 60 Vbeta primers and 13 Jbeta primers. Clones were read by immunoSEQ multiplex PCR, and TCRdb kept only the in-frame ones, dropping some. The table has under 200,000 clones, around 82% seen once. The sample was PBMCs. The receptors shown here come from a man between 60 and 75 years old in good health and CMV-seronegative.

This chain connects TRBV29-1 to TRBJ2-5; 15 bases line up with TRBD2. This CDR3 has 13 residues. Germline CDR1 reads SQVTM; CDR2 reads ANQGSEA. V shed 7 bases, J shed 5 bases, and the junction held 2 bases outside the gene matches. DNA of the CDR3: TGCAGCGGCGGACTAGCGGGAGGGGAGACCCAGTACTTC. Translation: CSGGLAGGETQYF. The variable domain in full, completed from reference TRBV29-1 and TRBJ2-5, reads SAVISQKPSRDICQRGTSLTIQCQVDSQVTMMFWYRQQPGQSLTLIATANQGSEATYESGFVIDKFPISRPNLTFSTLTVSNMSPEDSSIYLCSGGLAGGETQYFGPGTRLLVL.

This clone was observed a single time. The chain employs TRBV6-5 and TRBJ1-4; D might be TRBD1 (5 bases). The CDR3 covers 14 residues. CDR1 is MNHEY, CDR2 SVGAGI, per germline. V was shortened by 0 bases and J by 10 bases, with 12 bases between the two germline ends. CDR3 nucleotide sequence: TGTGCCAGCAGTTACTCGGCCGTGGGGGGAAAACTGTTTTTT. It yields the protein CASSYSAVGGKLFF.

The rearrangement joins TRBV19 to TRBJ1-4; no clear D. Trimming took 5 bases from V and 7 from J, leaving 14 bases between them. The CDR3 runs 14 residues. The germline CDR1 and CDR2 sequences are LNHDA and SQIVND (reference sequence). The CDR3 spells CASSPGLRREKLFF. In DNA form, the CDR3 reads TGTGCCAGTAGTCCAGGACTTCGGCGTGAAAAACTGTTTTTT.

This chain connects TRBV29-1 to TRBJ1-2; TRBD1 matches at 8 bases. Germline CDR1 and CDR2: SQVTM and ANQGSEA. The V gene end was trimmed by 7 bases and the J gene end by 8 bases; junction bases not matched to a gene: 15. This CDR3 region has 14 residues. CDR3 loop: CSARRARGQGGYTF. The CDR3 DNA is TGCAGCGCCCGACGGGCCAGGGGGCAAGGAGGCTACACCTTC.

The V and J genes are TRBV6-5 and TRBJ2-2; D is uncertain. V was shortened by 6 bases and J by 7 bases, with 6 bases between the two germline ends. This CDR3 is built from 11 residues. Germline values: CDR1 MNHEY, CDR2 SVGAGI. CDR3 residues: CASRAIGELFF. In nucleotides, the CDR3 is TGTGCCAGCAGAGCCATCGGGGAGCTGTTTTTT.

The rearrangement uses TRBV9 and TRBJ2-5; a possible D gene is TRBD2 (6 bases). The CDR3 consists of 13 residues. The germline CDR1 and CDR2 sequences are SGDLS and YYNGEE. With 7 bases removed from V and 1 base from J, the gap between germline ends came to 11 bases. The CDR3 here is CASGSGGQETQYF. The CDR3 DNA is TGTGCCAGCGGGTCCGGGGGCCAAGAGACCCAGTACTTC.

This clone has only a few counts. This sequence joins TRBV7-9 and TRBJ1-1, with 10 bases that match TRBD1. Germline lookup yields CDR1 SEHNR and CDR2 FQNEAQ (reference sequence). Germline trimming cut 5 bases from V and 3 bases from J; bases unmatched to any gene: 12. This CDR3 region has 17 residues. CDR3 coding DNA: TGTGCCAGCAGCCCTCCCGGGACAGGGGTTGATGACACTGAAGCTTTCTTT. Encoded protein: CASSPPGTGVDDTEAFF.

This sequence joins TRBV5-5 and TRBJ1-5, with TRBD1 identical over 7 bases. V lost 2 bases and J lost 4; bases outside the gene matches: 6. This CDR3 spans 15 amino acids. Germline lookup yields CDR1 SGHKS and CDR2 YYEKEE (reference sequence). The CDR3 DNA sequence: TGTGCCAGCAGCTTACTAGGACAGGTAAATCAGCCCCAGCATTTT. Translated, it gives CASSLLGQVNQPQHF.

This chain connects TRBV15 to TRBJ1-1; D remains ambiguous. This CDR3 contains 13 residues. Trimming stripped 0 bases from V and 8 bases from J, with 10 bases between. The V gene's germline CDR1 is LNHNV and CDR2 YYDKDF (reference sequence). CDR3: CATSRDYELEAFF. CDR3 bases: TGTGCCACCAGCAGAGATTATGAGTTAGAAGCTTTCTTT. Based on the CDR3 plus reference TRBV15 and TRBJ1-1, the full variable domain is DAMVIQNPRYQVTQFGKPVTLSCSQTLNHNVMYWYQQKSSQAPKLLFHYYDKDFNNEADTPDNFQSRRPNTSFCFLDIRSPGLGDTAMYLCATSRDYELEAFFGQGTRLTVV.